This entry lists 21 T cell receptor beta chains sequenced from one sample in a study of T-cell memory formation after mild COVID-19. One entry per CDR3 protein results from TCRdb running MiXCR on the 5' RACE reads. The sample comprises tens of thousands of distinct CDR3 sequences, 9.3% of which are singletons, and 10% to 15% rests with the top ten. Sequencing was carried out using PBMCs or a T cell subset sorted from them (not recorded which). The receptors were gathered from an adult woman who had mild COVID-19 (a few samples of this study predate the infection). Cell type and time point are not known.

This clonotype has only a few counts. This chain connects TRBV30 to TRBJ2-7, with no clear D. Germline V lookup: CDR1 GTSNPN, CDR2 SVGIG (reference sequence). This CDR3 has 12 residues. The V end lost 0 bases, the J end lost 7 bases, and 10 bases lay between the germline ends. The CDR3 region has the DNA TGTGCCTGGAGTGTATTTGGGTGGGAGCAGTACTTC. This translates into CAWSVFGWEQYF.

CDR3 amino acids: CASRGYNEQFF. The DNA of the CDR3 is TGTGCCAGCAGGGGATACAATGAGCAGTTCTTC. The J gene is TRBJ2-1, the V gene TRBV2; D gene ambiguous. The CDR3 covers 11 residues. Between the trimmed V and J ends, which lost 6 bases and 4 bases, there was a span of 4 bases. CDR1 and CDR2 (germline): SNHLY, FYNNEI.

In this sample, this clonotype turned up many times. The chain uses TRBV7-2 and TRBJ1-1, with D possibly TRBD1 on 5 matching bases. CDR1 and CDR2 from the germline V gene are SGHTA and FQGNSA. V gave up 5 bases and J gave up 0 bases, with 7 bases separating them. There are 13 residues in the CDR3. Written as DNA, the CDR3 is TGTGCCAGCAGCGTACAGGTGAACACTGAAGCTTTCTTT. Translated, it gives CASSVQVNTEAFF.

At least ten counts were recorded for this clonotype. The V call is TRBV12-3 or TRBV12-4, the J call TRBJ2-7; tentative D call: TRBD1 (6 bases). Trimming removed 5 bases from V and 2 bases from J, with 13 bases in between. The CDR3 runs to 14 residues. This chain's CDR3 is CASSPRQDTYEQYF. The CDR3 DNA reads TGTGCCAGCAGTCCACGACAGGATACCTACGAGCAGTACTTC.

Ten or more counts support this clonotype. V is TRBV5-6 and J is TRBJ2-7; 7 nucleotides align to TRBD1. Germline loops: CDR1 SGHDT, CDR2 YYEEEE. The CDR3 is 13 residues long. Trimming removed 4 bases from V and 2 bases from J; junction bases left unmatched: 3. In DNA, the CDR3 is TGTGCCAGCAGCCGACAGGGACCCTACGAGCAGTACTTC. It encodes CASSRQGPYEQYF.

In its sample, this clonotype was seen many times. V usage is TRBV20-1 and J usage is TRBJ2-7; 9 nucleotides agree with TRBD1. Per the germline V gene, CDR1 is DFQATT and CDR2 is SNEGSKA (reference sequence). The CDR3 spans 15 residues. The J segment lost 4 bases and the V segment lost 5 bases, leaving 12 bases of the junction unmatched. The CDR3 reads CSAAGPDRGTYEQYF. The CDR3 region has the DNA TGCAGTGCTGCAGGACCGGACAGGGGTACTTACGAGCAGTACTTC.

In its sample, this clonotype was seen a few times. The chain uses TRBV24-1 and TRBJ2-6; D perhaps matches TRBD2 (6 bases). Germline loops: CDR1 KGHDR, CDR2 SFDVKD. The CDR3 has 16 amino acids. Deletions cut 4 bases from V and 0 bases from J, with 9 bases between. CDR3 nucleotide sequence: TGTGCCACCAGTGAGGGACTGATCTCTGGGGCCAACGTCCTGACTTTC. Protein: CATSEGLISGANVLTF.

This clonotype has a handful of counts. V usage is TRBV5-6 and J usage is TRBJ1-1; no clear D gene. The CDR3 is 14 residues long. CDR1 and CDR2 (germline): SGHDT, YYEEEE. Trimming shortened V by 2 bases and J by 1 base, and 9 bases separated the two germline ends. In DNA, the CDR3 is TGTGCCAGCAGCTTTATCAGCGGGAACACTGAAGCTTTCTTT. Amino acids: CASSFISGNTEAFF.

This clonotype has more than one count but fewer than ten. V gene TRBV5-5 combines with J gene TRBJ1-2; possibly TRBD1 for D (6 bases). The CDR3 runs to 16 residues. Germline values: CDR1 SGHKS, CDR2 YYEKEE (reference sequence). V lost 6 bases and J 7 bases, leaving 25 bases between the germline ends. The chain's CDR3 is CASNEGGAGLSSGYTF. The CDR3 bases are TGTGCCAGCAACGAGGGGGGCGCCGGATTATCCTCTGGCTACACCTTC.

This clonotype was detected ten times or more. The rearrangement joins TRBV4-2 to TRBJ2-5, with 10 bases identical to TRBD1. The CDR3 sequence is 18 residues long. Trimming removed 2 bases from V and 5 bases from J; junction bases left unmatched: 14. Germline-derived CDR1 and CDR2 are LGHNA and YNFKEQ. This CDR3 is CASSQFPTGTGVGETQYF. CDR3 coding DNA: TGTGCCAGCAGCCAATTCCCCACCGGGACAGGGGTAGGGGAGACCCAGTACTTC.

In this sample, this clonotype turned up many times. This chain links TRBV20-1 with TRBJ2-3, with 9 bases lining up with TRBD2. The CDR3 consists of 15 residues. With 0 bases clipped from V and 4 bases from J, the junction kept 5 bases outside the gene matches. The germline V gene has CDR1 DFQATT and CDR2 SNEGSKA (reference sequence). CDR3 protein: CSAREPSGNSDTQYF. Written as DNA, the CDR3 is TGCAGTGCTAGAGAACCTAGCGGGAACTCAGATACGCAGTATTTT.

This clonotype was picked up a small number of times. The chain couples TRBV5-4 to TRBJ2-3; 7 nucleotides align to TRBD2. CDR3 length: 17 residues. V lost 2 bases to trimming and J lost 1 base; unmatched junction nucleotides: 10. Germline V gives CDR1 SGHNT, CDR2 YYREEE (reference sequence). CDR3 amino acids: CASSLAQLGGGTDTQYF. CDR3 DNA: TGTGCCAGCAGCTTAGCCCAGCTGGGAGGGGGCACAGATACGCAGTATTTT.

This clonotype was counted at least ten times. V gene TRBV3-1 combines with J gene TRBJ2-7; D not resolved. Per the germline V gene, CDR1 is LGHDT and CDR2 is YNNKEL (reference sequence). V lost 4 bases and J lost 2, with 6 bases in between. This CDR3 spans 12 amino acids. The CDR3 nucleotides read TGTGCCAGCAGCCGATCCACCTACGAGCAGTACTTC. This encodes CASSRSTYEQYF.

This clonotype has a count of ten or more. The chain recombines TRBV19 with TRBJ2-1; TRBD2 is a possible D gene (6 bases). Germline assignment: CDR1 LNHDA and CDR2 SQIVND (reference sequence). Trimming pared 3 bases from V and 3 bases from J, leaving 9 bases between. This CDR3 comprises 14 residues. CDR3 residues: CASSMGGDYNEQFF. The CDR3 region has the DNA TGTGCCAGTAGTATGGGCGGGGACTACAATGAGCAGTTCTTC.

The rearrangement links TRBV7-8 to TRBJ2-5; the D gene could be TRBD1 or TRBD2 (6 bases each). The CDR3 runs 15 residues. The ends were cut back, 7 bases at V and 2 bases at J, with 17 bases in the middle. Germline values: CDR1 SGHVS, CDR2 FQNEAQ. Here the CDR3 reads CASMWGAGFQETQYF. The CDR3 DNA sequence: TGTGCCAGCATGTGGGGGGCTGGGTTTCAAGAGACCCAGTACTTC.

This clonotype was counted only a few times. The chain is built from TRBV5-1 and TRBJ2-3; 7 bases agree with TRBD2. The CDR3 sequence is 15 residues long. With V trimmed by 0 bases and J by 2 bases, 3 bases remained unmatched. Germline CDR1 SGHRS, CDR2 YFSETQ. CDR3 protein: CASSLGSGHTDTQYF. CDR3 sequence (DNA): TGCGCCAGCAGCTTGGGTAGCGGGCACACAGATACGCAGTATTTT.

This clonotype was counted at least ten times. V is TRBV4-2 and J is TRBJ2-3; 10 bases align to TRBD2. Germline lookup yields CDR1 LGHNA and CDR2 YNFKEQ. The CDR3 spans 16 residues. V was pared by 0 bases and J by 5 bases, with 5 bases of the junction left unmatched. DNA for the CDR3: TGTGCCAGCAGCCAAGAAGGAGCTAGCGGGGGAGATACGCAGTATTTT. Its protein is CASSQEGASGGDTQYF.

This clonotype was recorded at least ten times. The chain recombines TRBV20-1 with TRBJ2-7; the D is unclear. Germline loops: CDR1 DFQATT, CDR2 SNEGSKA (reference sequence). The germline V and J ends were trimmed by 6 bases and 0 bases, with 6 bases remaining between them. CDR3 size: 11 residues. The CDR3 protein is CSAPISYEQYF. The CDR3 coding sequence is TGCAGTGCCCCCATCTCCTACGAGCAGTACTTC.

There are a few counts of this clonotype. The J gene is TRBJ2-3, the V gene TRBV18, with D possibly being TRBD1 (6 bases). The CDR3 extends over 17 amino acids. V lost 1 base to trimming and J lost 0 bases, with 14 bases between them. Germline V gene sequence: CDR1 KGHSH, CDR2 LQKENI. CDR3 amino acids: CASSPLPGTLSTDTQYF. DNA of the CDR3: TGTGCCAGCTCACCACTACCTGGGACACTTAGCACAGATACGCAGTATTTT.

As concerns this clonotype: The germline gene is not matched at one end of the junction; a read error may be the cause. The J gene is TRBJ1-1, the V gene TRBV3-1, with 9 bases fitting TRBD1. Germline CDR1 reads LGHDT; CDR2 reads YNNKEL (reference sequence). This CDR3 region has 15 residues. CDR3 sequence: CASSHLTGGRTEAVF. For the CDR3, the DNA is TGTGCCAGCAGCCACCTGACAGGGGGGAGAACTGAAGCTGTCTTT.

This clonotype was counted ten times or more. V is TRBV7-2 and J is TRBJ2-4; no clear D. The CDR3 totals 13 residues. The ends were cut back, 5 bases at V and 9 bases at J, with 14 bases in the middle. Germline values: CDR1 SGHTA, CDR2 FQGNSA. The CDR3 loop is CASSPAVTGIQYF. In DNA, the CDR3 is TGTGCCAGCAGCCCCGCAGTAACGGGCATTCAGTACTTC.